These 11 T cell receptor beta chains were sequenced from one sample in a study of molecular identifiers for immune sequencing clone quantification (dated by TCRdb to the late 2010s). Library prep was done by PCR. Sequencing instrument: Illumina HiSeq 4000. Starting from the raw public reads, TCRdb applied fastp trimming at Q25, assembled clones with MiXCR and retained in-frame beta chains. Records with the same CDR3 protein are collapsed into one entry carrying the most frequent genes and DNA. This sample comprises around 460,000 distinct CDR3 sequences, around 21% of them detected only once. Of the sample, around 0.84% is held by the ten largest clones. Source material: naive CD8+ T cells from blood, with Jurkat cell RNA spiked in. The cell subset or site label, as the study defines it: FACS-sorted CD8+CD4-CCR7+CD45RA+ naive T cells. Receptors were obtained from a human donor in good health. Some libraries in this study had Jurkat cell RNA spiked in.

As concerns this clonotype: The CDR3 does not end in the conserved phenylalanine or tryptophan, so this is likely a read error. The rearrangement uses TRBV6-5 and TRBJ1-5, with 9 bases identical to TRBD1. CDR3 size: 17 residues. Germline loops: CDR1 MNHEY, CDR2 SVGAGI. The ends lost 5 bases at V and 1 base at J; junction bases unmatched: 9. In nucleotides, the CDR3 is TGTGCCAGCAGTCAAACGTGGACAGGGGCAAGCAATCAGCCCCAGCATTCT. It codes for CASSQTWTGASNQPQHS.

The chain couples TRBV7-9 to TRBJ2-7; tentatively, D is TRBD1 or TRBD2 (5 bases each). V was cut by 6 bases and J by 6 bases, with 18 bases left in between. The germline V gene encodes CDR1 SEHNR and CDR2 FQNEAQ (reference sequence). This CDR3 region has 14 residues. Here the CDR3 DNA reads TGTGCCAGCAGTCCGAGGGACCCGGGCTCCGAGCAGTACTTC. Protein: CASSPRDPGSEQYF.

A few counts support this clonotype. The chain links TRBV9 to TRBJ2-5; 9 nucleotides align to TRBD1. Germline V gene sequence: CDR1 SGDLS, CDR2 YYNGEE. This CDR3 is built from 16 residues. Trimming removed 3 bases from V and 4 bases from J; junction bases left unmatched: 10. The CDR3 DNA follows: TGTGCCAGCAGCGCACCGCCACAGGGGGCTGGAGAGACCCAGTACTTC. Protein sequence: CASSAPPQGAGETQYF.

This clonotype appeared a few times. This chain links TRBV2 with TRBJ1-6, with a tentative D call TRBD1 (6 bases). The CDR3 loop spans 15 amino acids. Germline CDR1 reads SNHLY; CDR2 reads FYNNEI. Trimming removed 2 bases at V and 7 bases at J, with 12 bases between. The CDR3 sequence: CASSEWGATNSPLHF. CDR3 sequence (DNA): TGTGCCAGCAGTGAATGGGGGGCTACCAATTCACCCCTCCACTTT.

In this sample, this clonotype turned up many times. The chain uses TRBV29-1 and TRBJ2-7, with TRBD1 as a possible D gene (6 bases). CDR3 length: 13 amino acids. The ends were cut back, 4 bases at V and 4 bases at J, with 14 bases in the middle. Germline CDR1 is SQVTM and CDR2 is ANQGSEA. CDR3 in DNA: TGCAGCGTTGTCTCCGGGACAAGATACGAGCAGTACTTC. Its protein is CSVVSGTRYEQYF.

The chain is built from TRBV19 and TRBJ1-5; D remains unclear. Trimming pared 11 bases from V and 3 bases from J, leaving 14 bases between. This CDR3 comprises 13 residues. Germline V CDR1 and CDR2: LNHDA, SQIVND (reference sequence). CDR3 nucleotide sequence: TGTGCCGACGACTTGGGCCTCAATCAGCCCCAGCATTTT. It translates to CADDLGLNQPQHF.

The table lists this clonotype with many counts. The V call is TRBV7-9, the J call TRBJ2-5, with 12 bases that match TRBD1. The CDR3 runs to 19 residues. In germline, CDR1 is SEHNR, CDR2 FQNEAQ (reference sequence). The ends lost 1 base at V and 2 bases at J; junction bases unmatched: 11. The DNA for the CDR3 is TGTGCCAGCAGCTTAGTATTGGGACAGGGGGCATTCCGACAAGAGACCCAGTACTTC. This codes for CASSLVLGQGAFRQETQYF.

The V and J genes are TRBV10-3 and TRBJ2-5, with TRBD2 matching 14 bases. V lost 2 bases and J lost 1; bases outside the gene matches: 6. CDR1 ENHRY and CDR2 SYGVKD come from the germline V gene. The CDR3 contains 18 residues. Here the CDR3 DNA reads TGTGCCATCAGTGAGGGGACTAGCGGGGGCCCCTTCCAAGAGACCCAGTACTTC. Its translation is CAISEGTSGGPFQETQYF.

This chain connects TRBV29-1 to TRBJ1-2; D might be TRBD1 (6 bases). In germline, CDR1 is SQVTM, CDR2 ANQGSEA. V was shortened by 4 bases and J by 4 bases, with 13 bases between the two germline ends. The CDR3 has 13 amino acids. The CDR3 coding sequence is TGCAGCGTTGGGCAGGGGAGCGGCTATGGCTACACCTTC. Protein product: CSVGQGSGYGYTF.

This clonotype was picked up many times. V gene TRBV4-3 combines with J gene TRBJ1-1, with D possibly TRBD1 on 5 matching bases. This CDR3 region has 14 residues. V was clipped by 1 base and J by 6 bases, with 12 bases between them. Germline V gene data show CDR1 as LGHNA and CDR2 as YSLEER. CDR3 DNA sequence: TGCGCCAGCAGCCAAGTGGGGACGGAGGCTGAAGCTTTCTTT. The encoded protein is CASSQVGTEAEAFF.

This clonotype showed up many times. This chain joins TRBV7-2 and TRBJ1-4; 8 bases are a match to TRBD1. This CDR3 has 15 residues. Germline-derived CDR1 and CDR2 are SGHTA and FQGNSA. V lost 5 bases, J lost 6 bases, and 8 bases stayed unmatched. This CDR3 is CASSPLATGDEKLFF. CDR3 in DNA: TGTGCCAGCAGCCCCCTCGCGACAGGGGATGAAAAACTGTTTTTT.